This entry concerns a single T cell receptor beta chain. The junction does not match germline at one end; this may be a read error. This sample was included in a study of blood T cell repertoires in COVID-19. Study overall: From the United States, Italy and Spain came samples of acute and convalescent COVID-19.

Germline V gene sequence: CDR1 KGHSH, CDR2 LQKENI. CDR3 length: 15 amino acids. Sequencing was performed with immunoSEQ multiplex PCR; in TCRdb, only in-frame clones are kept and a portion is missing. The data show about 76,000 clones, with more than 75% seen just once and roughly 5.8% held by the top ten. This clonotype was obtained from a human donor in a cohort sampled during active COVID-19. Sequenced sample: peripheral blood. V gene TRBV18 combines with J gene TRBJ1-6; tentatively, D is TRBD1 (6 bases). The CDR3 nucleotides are TGTGCCACCTCACTTTTGGACAGCCCAGGCGCACCCCTCCACTTT. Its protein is CATSLLDSPGAPLHF.